The table lists the clone carrying this T cell receptor gamma chain with a few counts. What it binds is not known. The CDR3 runs to 12 residues. Germline V gives CDR1 VINAFY, CDR2 YDVSNSKD. V lost 0 bases to trimming and J lost 8 bases; unmatched junction nucleotides: 4. These data are taken from a study of Vδ1+ human thymocytes. Findings and caveats of the study: Unexpected Vdelta2 sequences could cause misinterpretation of bulk repertoire data. Unlike peripheral blood Vdelta1+ controls, thymic delta-chain sequences included roughly 22% Vdelta2 and few Vdelta3. Thymic TRG and TRD repertoires appeared highly polyclonal, with Gaussian CDR3 length distributions.

RNA was extracted from the cells and then reverse transcribed. Pooled V-gene forward primers with one constant-region reverse primer generated the CDR3 amplicons by multiplex PCR. TCRdb fed the multiplex PCR reads to CATT. The table shows several thousand gamma-chain clones, with approximately 42% occurring only once. Sequenced: Vdelta1+ gamma-delta thymocytes from the thymus. Subset noted: FACS-sorted CD3+ TCRalphabeta- TCRVdelta1+ TCRVdelta2- thymocytes. The J gene is TRGJ1 or TRGJ2, the V gene TRGV5. As TCRdb names no J gene, one was assigned here on the basis of a DNA match to germline. The TCR originated in a boy under two years old who had congenital heart surgery. The CDR3 region is CATWDRQNKKLF. In DNA, the CDR3 is TGTGCCACCTGGGACAGGCAAAATAAGAAACTCTTT.